A single sample is the source of the 26 T cell receptor beta chains below, sequenced in a study of blood T cells in healthy people across ages. Combining a sample-barcoded 5' primer with a J-beta primer mix, a second PCR ran for roughly 7 to 12 cycles. TCRdb passed the 5' RACE reads through MiXCR, listing each CDR3 protein once. This table has about 1 million distinct CDR3 sequences, more than 35% appearing once. The sample consisted of blood. The receptors shown here come from a woman aged 60-75 years in good health.

The V and J genes are TRBV29-1 and TRBJ2-3, with a tentative D call TRBD1 (5 bases). The germline V gene has CDR1 SQVTM and CDR2 ANQGSEA. The germline V and J ends were trimmed by 6 bases and 3 bases, with 16 bases remaining between them. CDR3 size: 14 residues. CDR3 residues: CSVSRRDSTDTQYF. The CDR3 DNA follows: TGCAGCGTAAGCCGCAGGGATTCTACAGATACGCAGTATTTT.

The CDR3 loop is CASSLGAGTMGEQYF. The CDR3, as DNA: TGTGCCAGCAGCTTAGGAGCGGGGACGATGGGCGAGCAGTACTTC. The chain is built from TRBV11-3 and TRBJ2-5; TRBD2 matches 7 bases. The assigned J gene may be wrong: the sequence end matches TRBJ2-7 better. CDR1 is SGHNT, CDR2 YENEEA, per germline. The CDR3 spans 15 residues.

In its sample, this clonotype was seen a few times. The rearrangement uses TRBV20-1 and TRBJ2-7; TRBD1 matches 8 bases. V gave up 6 bases and J gave up 3 bases; unmatched junction bases: 7. The CDR3 length is 13 residues. Germline CDR1 DFQATT, CDR2 SNEGSKA (reference sequence). The chain's CDR3 is CSAEGQGLYEQYF. DNA for the CDR3: TGCAGTGCCGAAGGACAGGGCCTCTACGAGCAGTACTTC.

This chain links TRBV7-9 with TRBJ2-5, with D hard to call. This CDR3 is built from 14 residues. Germline values: CDR1 SEHNR, CDR2 FQNEAQ (reference sequence). Between the trimmed V and J ends, which lost 2 bases and 2 bases, there was a span of 9 bases. Here the CDR3 reads CASSLRLRQETQYF. The CDR3 DNA is TGTGCCAGCAGCTTAAGGTTGCGTCAAGAGACCCAGTACTTC.

Details on this clonotype: Compared with germline, one end of the junction differs, possibly owing to a read error. The gene calls are TRBV27 and TRBJ2-1; D gene uncertain. The CDR3 is made up of 14 amino acids. Germline values: CDR1 MNHEY, CDR2 SMNVEV (reference sequence). CDR3: CAGSLVGSYNEQFF. CDR3 coding DNA: TGTGCCGGCAGTTTGGTTGGGTCTTACAATGAGCAGTTCTTC.

V usage is TRBV27 and J usage is TRBJ2-5; D is unresolved. In germline, CDR1 is MNHEY, CDR2 SMNVEV (reference sequence). The CDR3 covers 16 residues. The V end was cut by 5 bases, the J end by 11 bases, with 27 bases between. Here the CDR3 reads CASSPIYSWMTMGQYF. DNA of the CDR3: TGTGCCAGCAGTCCCATCTACTCCTGGATGACCATGGGGCAGTACTTC.

The chain carries TRBV12-3 or TRBV12-4 and TRBJ1-6, with TRBD1 matching over 12 bases. The J segment lost 11 bases and the V segment lost 4 bases, leaving 6 bases of the junction unmatched. There are 15 residues in the CDR3. The CDR3: CASSSGQGAWAPLHF. Here the CDR3 DNA reads TGTGCCAGCAGTTCGGGACAGGGGGCTTGGGCACCCCTCCACTTT.

The J gene is TRBJ2-1, the V gene TRBV20-1, with 12 bases lining up with TRBD2. Unmatched junction bases numbered 3, after V lost 5 bases and J lost 7 bases. The CDR3 length is 13 residues. Germline lookup yields CDR1 DFQATT and CDR2 SNEGSKA (reference sequence). CDR3 sequence (DNA): TGCAGTGCTCGGACTAGCGGGACTAATGAGCAGTTCTTC. Its protein is CSARTSGTNEQFF.

The CDR3 loop reads CAARPVTGELFF. For the CDR3, the DNA is TGTGCCGCCCGTCCGGTAACCGGGGAGCTGTTTTTT. V and J are TRBV15 and TRBJ2-2; D remains ambiguous. CDR3 length equals 12 residues. Germline CDR1 is LNHNV and CDR2 is YYDKDF (reference sequence). V lost 11 bases, J lost 5 bases, and 12 bases lay in between.

The chain couples TRBV12-3 or TRBV12-4 to TRBJ2-2, with D possibly called TRBD1 or TRBD2 (5 bases each). The CDR3 has 13 residues. V lost 2 bases and J lost 6, with 7 bases in between. The CDR3 loop reads CASSLWGSGELFF. The CDR3 coding sequence is TGTGCCAGCAGTTTATGGGGGTCCGGGGAGCTGTTTTTT.

The rearrangement links TRBV15 to TRBJ1-2; 7 bases are a match to TRBD1. CDR3 length: 16 residues. Unmatched junction bases numbered 14, after V lost 3 bases and J lost 7 bases. Germline V lookup: CDR1 LNHNV, CDR2 YYDKDF (reference sequence). DNA for the CDR3: TGTGCCACCAGCAGGGACAACACGAAGGGGGCGCTTGGCTACACCTTC. This gives the protein CATSRDNTKGALGYTF.

The V gene is TRBV27, the J gene TRBJ2-5; tentatively, D is TRBD1 (5 bases). Trimming took off 0 bases at V and 2 bases at J, with 13 bases between the two ends. Looked up from germline, CDR1 is MNHEY and CDR2 is SMNVEV (reference sequence). This CDR3 is built from 16 residues. CDR3 nucleotide sequence: TGTGCCAGCAGTTTATCGGCGTCAGGACATCAAGAGACCCAGTACTTC. Protein product: CASSLSASGHQETQYF.

The sample holds a few counts of this clonotype. This chain uses TRBV29-1 with TRBJ2-7, with 13 bases lining up with TRBD2. Germline V gene lookup returns CDR1 SQVTM and CDR2 ANQGSEA. This CDR3 contains 18 residues. The V and J ends lost 4 bases and 2 bases, in that order; junction bases with no gene match: 14. The CDR3 coding sequence is TGCAGCGTTGGAAGCCCACTAGCGGGAGGGGTGGAGACCTACGAGCAGTACTTC. Its translation is CSVGSPLAGGVETYEQYF.

The chain carries TRBV5-1 and TRBJ2-4; a possible D gene is TRBD1 (5 bases). The tail of the sequence fits TRBJ2-7 better, so the J call may be wrong. Germline CDR1 is SGHRS and CDR2 is YFSETQ. The CDR3 runs 14 residues. The CDR3 is CASSLKGAVYEQYF. The DNA of the CDR3 is TGCGCCAGCAGCTTGAAAGGGGCGGTTTACGAGCAGTACTTC.

V and J are TRBV5-5 and TRBJ2-5; 7 nucleotides match TRBD2. This CDR3 spans 15 amino acids. The germline V gene has CDR1 SGHKS and CDR2 YYEKEE (reference sequence). Trimming removed 0 bases from V and 11 bases from J; junction bases left unmatched: 13. CDR3 bases: TGTGCCAGCAGCTTGGTAGCGCGGGGGTCCGATGAGCAGTACTTC. This codes for CASSLVARGSDEQYF.

A remark on this clonotype: Relative to the germline gene, one junction end is altered; a read error may explain this. This chain joins TRBV11-2 and TRBJ2-7; TRBD2 is a possible D gene (6 bases). Germline V lookup: CDR1 SGHAT, CDR2 FQNNGV. The length of the CDR3 is 14 residues. The CDR3 loop is CVSTGGTSSYEQYF. As DNA, the CDR3 is TGTGTCAGCACGGGCGGGACGAGCTCCTACGAGCAGTACTTC.

The V call is TRBV6-2 or TRBV6-3, the J call TRBJ2-7, with 12 bases lining up with TRBD2. There are 17 residues in the CDR3. J was trimmed by 0 bases and V by 2 bases; bases with no gene match: 5. In germline, CDR1 is MNHEY, CDR2 SVGEGT. CDR3 DNA sequence: TGTGCCAGCAGTTACCTAGGGACTAGCGGGTTCTCCTACGAGCAGTACTTC. Translating it yields CASSYLGTSGFSYEQYF.

The genes are TRBV20-1 and TRBJ1-5; 9 nucleotides line up with TRBD1. J lost 3 bases, V lost 6 bases, and 9 bases had no gene match. Germline-derived CDR1 and CDR2 are DFQATT and SNEGSKA (reference sequence). The CDR3 sequence is 15 residues long. The CDR3 coding sequence is TGCAGTGCCGCACCGGGACAGGGCAACAATCAGCCCCAGCATTTT. Residues: CSAAPGQGNNQPQHF.

V is TRBV20-1 and J is TRBJ2-7, with TRBD2 identical over 7 bases. The trim removed 1 base at V and 3 bases at J, leaving 6 bases unmatched. Germline V CDR1 and CDR2: DFQATT, SNEGSKA (reference sequence). This CDR3 has 14 residues. This chain's CDR3 is CSARGRDYIYEQYF. In DNA form, the CDR3 reads TGCAGTGCTAGAGGGCGGGACTACATCTACGAGCAGTACTTC.

This clonotype has at least ten counts. The genes are TRBV5-1 and TRBJ2-7; D tentatively reads TRBD1 or TRBD2 (5 bases each). There are 14 residues in the CDR3. Germline values: CDR1 SGHRS, CDR2 YFSETQ. Trimming took 0 bases from V and 4 from J, leaving 11 bases between them. The CDR3 spells CASSLAGSEYEQYF. Written as DNA, the CDR3 is TGCGCCAGCAGCTTGGCAGGGAGTGAATACGAGCAGTACTTC.

This chain connects TRBV9 to TRBJ1-4; no clear D. V lost 4 bases and J 5 bases, leaving 9 bases between the germline ends. The CDR3 runs 13 residues. Per the germline V gene, CDR1 is SGDLS and CDR2 is YYNGEE. This chain's CDR3 is CASSPPRNEKLFF. In DNA form, the CDR3 reads TGTGCCAGCAGCCCCCCCAGAAATGAAAAACTGTTTTTT.

Note on this clonotype: A junction end diverges from the germline sequence, so it may reflect a read error. The CDR3 region is CASSQRTPDTQYF. As DNA, the CDR3 is TGTGCCAGCAGCCAACGGACACCAGATACACAGTATTTT. The gene calls are TRBV11-2 and TRBJ2-3; D may be TRBD1 (5 bases). CDR1 and CDR2 (germline): SGHAT, FQNNGV. This CDR3 is built from 13 residues.

This clonotype was seen just once. J is TRBJ2-1 and V is TRBV27; D could derive from TRBD1 or TRBD2 (6 bases each). TRBJ2-7 matches the DNA end more closely, so the J call is doubtful. This CDR3 spans 16 amino acids. Germline V lookup: CDR1 MNHEY, CDR2 SMNVEV (reference sequence). CDR3 sequence: CASSPPTRGQYNEQYF. As DNA, the CDR3 is TGTGCCAGCAGTCCCCCGACTAGGGGACAATACAATGAGCAGTACTTC.

The gene calls are TRBV20-1 and TRBJ1-4; no clear D gene. The germline CDR1 and CDR2 sequences are DFQATT and SNEGSKA (reference sequence). V lost 5 bases and J 7 bases, leaving 14 bases between the germline ends. The CDR3 totals 13 residues. CDR3 in amino acids: CSAFRASGEKLFF. The CDR3 DNA reads TGCAGTGCTTTCCGGGCGTCGGGTGAAAAACTGTTTTTT.

This clonotype was detected a few times. The DNA for the CDR3 is TGTGCCAGCCTACAGGGGGTCTATGAGACCCAGTACTTC. This codes for CASLQGVYETQYF. The chain carries TRBV2 and TRBJ2-7; 8 bases match TRBD1. The end of the DNA is better explained by TRBJ2-5, so the J call may be wrong. The CDR3 covers 13 residues. Germline CDR1 reads SNHLY; CDR2 reads FYNNEI.

Only one count was recorded for this clonotype. A much larger clone lies a single base off, so this may be a read error. The V call is TRBV12-3 or TRBV12-4, the J call TRBJ2-3; TRBD1 is a possible D gene (5 bases). V shed 7 bases and J shed 4 bases, with 21 bases lying between them. CDR3 length: 16 amino acids. CDR3 coding DNA: TGTGCCAGCAACTCACCGGCAGGGTTTCGCCCAGATACGCAGTATTTT. Protein product: CASNSPAGFRPDTQYF.